The present T cell receptor beta chain was sequenced within a study of OX40 agonist ivuxolimab in advanced cancers. Study as a whole: Enrolled patients in dose escalation had cancers that were hepatocellular carcinoma, melanoma, renal cell or head and neck cancer. One hepatocellular carcinoma and a couple of cutaneous melanoma patients partially responded.

Study-level results: There was clonal expansion of CD4+ and CD8+ blood T cells by week 6 at 0.1 to 3.0 mg/kg. More expanded clones were seen, on average, in CD8+ T cells than in CD4+.

Germline trimming cut 4 bases from V and 7 bases from J; bases unmatched to any gene: 21. Looked up from germline, CDR1 is LNHNV and CDR2 is YYDKDF (reference sequence). The CDR3 consists of 19 residues. Points on this clone: Antigen: not known.

The protocol was immunoSEQ multiplex PCR, while the TCRdb copy is restricted to in-frame clones and leaves out a portion. Counted here are about 5,100 clones, 66% occurring once; the ten biggest clones make up 72%. The origin of this receptor is an adult with an advanced solid tumor such as melanoma, head and neck, liver or kidney cancer. The source was CD4+ or CD8+ T cells sorted from blood, collected in a trial of the OX40 agonist ivuxolimab. The chain couples TRBV15 to TRBJ1-4, with 7 bases matching TRBD1. The CDR3 nucleotides are TGTGCCACCAGCAACACCCCCGGGACAGAACTACTCCGGAGTGAAAAACTGTTTTTT. Translating it yields CATSNTPGTELLRSEKLFF.